This TCR beta chain was recorded in a study of T cell clonotyping in hematopoietic cell transplantation (dated by TCRdb to about 2021). About the full investigation: Pretransplant recipient samples were obtained after cytoreduction. Recruitment of patients was conducted between 2015 and 2017, and follow-up was continued until late 2020 or death. A total of roughly 130 blood samples were collected in the study from roughly 33 consecutive transplant recipients and their related donors. Overall study results and their limits: The sample size was limited, and CD4 and CD8 repertoire contributions could not be separated because cells were not sorted. Inverse Simpson Index values from donors and from recipients before transplant predicted broader TCR repertoire diversity after transplant. After transplant, TCR diversity in recipients dropped, and pathologically expanded clonotypes increased progressively from day 30 to day 180. Recipient repertoires showed only a small fraction of overlap with donor repertoires, and over 95% appeared de novo at the given depth.

Notes on this clone: There is no known antigen for this receptor. There are no base qualities to consult, and no much larger clone falls within one base.

The sample's time point label, decoded: recipient sample about 28 days before transplant, after cytoreduction. Blood from recipients was drawn about 28 days before transplant and again at days 30, 100 and 180 after transplant. Nuclei Lysis Solution was used to extract genomic DNA from fresh or cryopreserved unfractionated peripheral blood mononuclear cells. With the immunoSEQ assay, which is a bias-controlled multiplex PCR relying on V- and J-specific primers, TCR beta CDR3 regions were amplified from genomic DNA. In a second PCR step, the CDR3 amplicons were tagged with a proprietary barcode plus Illumina adapter sequences. CDR3 libraries were sequenced on an Illumina MiSeq instrument. For the original study's pipeline: immunoSEQ Analyzer 3.0 was used for export and quality control, with R Bioconductor and Immunarch used for downstream analyses. Only productive rearrangements in the normalized downsampled data set went into calculating the repertoire metrics. Pathologically expanded clonotypes were defined as those larger than 5 templates in the normalized cohort. The Inverse Simpson Index served as the measure of repertoire diversity. To capture all clonotypes, CMV-specificity analyses were performed on the non-normalized data set. Sourced from immuneACCESS, this table was stored by TCRdb with only in-frame sequences that have V and J called. A share of the clones is absent; for the studies checked, an unresolved V gene accounts for under half, and the remainder has no known explanation. From that table come the V and J calls and clone size; the DNA was used to work out D and trimming. The sample has around 6,000 clones on record, under 98% of them singletons. The top ten clonotypes cover roughly 16% of the sample.

This TCR was recovered from a man in his sixties or seventies with acute myeloid leukemia. Some clones in this sample may be carry-over from other donors' samples. This specimen consisted of peripheral blood mononuclear cells, obtained before stem cell transplant.

The sequenced DNA is TGTGCCAGCAGTGAACCATACAGGGAAAACTATGGCTACACCTTC. Translated, this is CASSEPYRENYGYTF. The chain is encoded by TRBV6-1 joined to TRBJ1-2, with TRBD1 as a weak D call on 6 bases. The CDR1 and CDR2 encoded by the germline V gene are MNHNS and SASEGT. The junction carries 12 bases between V and J, which are trimmed by 2 bases and 2 bases respectively. There are 15 amino acids in the CDR3, from cysteine to phenylalanine inclusive. CDR3 DNA only is kept here, 45 bases in frame from base 1.